A selection of T cell receptor beta chains follows, all from one sample in a study of control samples from healthy donors and cancer patients. The repertoire was sequenced with immunoSEQ multiplex PCR; TCRdb's copy has only in-frame clones and lacks some. This table has fewer than 120,000 clones, roughly 88% appearing once. Material for sequencing was PBMCs. Every receptor here comes from a woman aged 60 to 75 with lung cancer. Each CDR3 is given with its conserved first and last residue. A D gene is named only where the DNA matches it firmly. Clone size is stated in some rows and not others, as once, few, many or a class when expanded.

>TRBJ2-7|NA|TRBV14|NA
CASSQDVHSYEQYF
TGTGCCAGCAGCCAAGATGTCCACTCCTACGAGCAGTACTTC
>TRBJ1-2|TRBD1|TRBV19|NA
CASSVRTGGYGYTF
TGTGCCAGTAGTGTAAGGACAGGGGGCTATGGCTACACCTTC
>TRBJ2-7|NA|TRBV7-2|NA
CASSQEFRVVEQYF
TGTGCCAGCAGCCAGGAATTCCGGGTGGTTGAGCAGTACTTC
>TRBJ1-1|TRBD1|TRBV6-2/TRBV6-3|NA
CASSYRGTGLTEAFF
TGTGCCAGCAGTTACAGAGGGACAGGGTTGACTGAAGCTTTCTTT
>TRBJ2-7|NA|TRBV6-1|NA
CASSESTGFFYEQYF
TGTGCCAGCAGTGAATCGACAGGTTTTTTCTACGAGCAGTACTTC
>TRBJ1-1|NA|TRBV2|once
CASSLSSPRGDTEAFF
TGTGCCAGCAGCCTATCTAGTCCCCGGGGGGACACTGAAGCTTTCTTT
>TRBJ2-6|NA|TRBV4-2|NA
CASSQEWHSGANVLTF
TGTGCCAGCAGCCAAGAGTGGCACTCTGGGGCCAACGTCCTGACTTTC
>TRBJ2-3|NA|TRBV24-1|NA
CATSDLTTTQYF
TGTGCCACCAGTGATCTAACGACAACGCAGTATTTT
>TRBJ2-5|NA|TRBV2|NA
CASGGRVKGETQYF
TGTGCCAGCGGTGGCAGGGTGAAAGGAGAGACCCAGTACTTC
>TRBJ1-2|NA|TRBV29-1|NA
CSASTGANYGYTF
TGCAGCGCATCGACAGGAGCCAACTATGGCTACACCTTC
>TRBJ1-2|NA|TRBV12-5|NA
CASGYDWAYGYTF
TGTGCTAGTGGTTACGACTGGGCCTATGGCTACACCTTC
>TRBJ2-7|TRBD2|TRBV7-9|NA
CASSLGGTSGSYEQYF
TGTGCCAGCAGCCTCGGGGGAACTAGCGGCTCCTACGAGCAGTACTTC
>TRBJ2-1|NA|TRBV6-2/TRBV6-3|NA
CASSYSPNRERYNEQFF
TGTGCCAGCAGTTACTCACCTAACCGGGAGAGGTACAATGAGCAGTTCTTC
>TRBJ2-5|NA|TRBV21-1|NA
CASSKYKFPFRFGETQYF
TGTGCCAGCAGCAAATATAAGTTCCCGTTCCGTTTCGGGGAGACCCAGTACTTC
>TRBJ1-2|NA|TRBV6-5|NA
CASTEGGRYGYTF
TGTGCCAGCACCGAGGGGGGTAGGTATGGCTACACCTTC
>TRBJ2-7|NA|TRBV5-6|few
CASSLMREQYF
TGTGCCAGCAGCTTGATGCGCGAGCAGTACTTC
>TRBJ1-1|NA|TRBV5-1|NA
CASHFFQGQNTEAFF
TGCGCCAGCCATTTTTTTCAGGGACAGAACACTGAAGCTTTCTTT
>TRBJ2-3|NA|TRBV20-1|NA
CSASRRTGSTDTQYF
TGCAGTGCCAGTAGGCGTACTGGGAGCACAGATACGCAGTATTTT
>TRBJ1-2|NA|TRBV3-1/TRBV3-2|NA
CASSQGSGYTF
TGTGCCAGCAGCCAAGGGTCCGGCTACACCTTC
>TRBJ1-2|TRBD1|TRBV18|once
CASSPRTGDNYGYTF
TGTGCCAGCTCACCCCGGACAGGGGATAACTATGGCTACACCTTC
>TRBJ2-1|TRBD2|TRBV9|NA
CASSPQAGTSYNEQFF
TGTGCCAGCAGCCCCCAAGCGGGGACGTCATACAATGAGCAGTTCTTC
>TRBJ1-2|NA|TRBV30|NA
CAWSFPEGPRYYGYTF
TGTGCCTGGAGCTTCCCTGAGGGACCGCGGTACTATGGCTACACCTTC
>TRBJ2-7|TRBD2|TRBV12-3/TRBV12-4|few
CASSLAVSYEQYF
TGTGCCAGCAGCCTAGCGGTTTCCTACGAGCAGTACTTC
>TRBJ2-1|TRBD2|TRBV5-8|NA
CASSTGLAGGSGYNEQFF
TGTGCCAGCAGCACGGGACTAGCGGGGGGGAGTGGCTACAATGAGCAGTTCTTC
>TRBJ1-1|NA|TRBV12-3/TRBV12-4|NA
CASSWARGEAFF
TGTGCCAGCAGTTGGGCCCGCGGTGAAGCTTTCTTT
>TRBJ2-7|TRBD2|TRBV5-1|NA
CASSELAGPRGEQYF
TGCGCCAGCAGCGAGTTAGCGGGACCACGGGGCGAGCAGTACTTC
>TRBJ2-1|NA|TRBV29-1|NA
CSVVAMDGHNEQFF
TGCAGCGTTGTGGCCATGGACGGCCACAATGAGCAGTTCTTC
>TRBJ1-4|NA|TRBV6-5|NA
CASRTTEDSNEKLFF
TGTGCCAGCAGGACCACAGAGGACTCTAATGAAAAACTGTTTTTT
>TRBJ2-3|NA|TRBV19|NA
CASSKDQGSTDTQYF
TGTGCCAGTAGTAAAGATCAGGGAAGCACAGATACGCAGTATTTT
>TRBJ2-2|TRBD2|TRBV5-1|NA
CASSLVAGGPNTGELFF
TGCGCCAGCAGCTTGGTAGCGGGAGGTCCGAACACCGGGGAGCTGTTTTTT
>TRBJ2-7|TRBD1|TRBV24-1|NA
CATSEAGGMQYF
TGTGCCACCAGTGAGGCAGGGGGCATGCAGTACTTC
>TRBJ2-1|TRBD2|TRBV5-1|NA
CASSSPPGTSIGEQFF
TGCGCCAGCAGCTCACCTCCCGGGACTAGTATTGGTGAGCAGTTCTTC
>TRBJ2-7|NA|TRBV5-5|few
CASSSGQRSGSYEQYF
TGTGCCAGCAGCTCTGGACAACGGAGTGGCTCCTACGAGCAGTACTTC
>TRBJ1-5|NA|TRBV7-2|NA
CASSLMPDQPQHF
TGTGCCAGCAGCTTAATGCCCGATCAGCCCCAGCATTTT
>TRBJ2-5|NA|TRBV3-1/TRBV3-2|NA
CASSQGYGGQETQYF
TGTGCCAGCAGCCAAGGCTACGGCGGCCAAGAGACCCAGTACTTC
>TRBJ1-3|TRBD1|TRBV6-5|NA
CASSQPSQGAIYF
TGTGCCAGCAGTCAACCCTCGCAGGGGGCCATATATTTT
>TRBJ1-1|NA|TRBV9|once
CASSVGPLNTEAFF
TGTGCCAGCAGCGTAGGACCGCTGAACACTGAAGCTTTCTTT
>TRBJ2-2|NA|TRBV18|NA
CATAQLGSWDRGELFF
TGTGCCACCGCTCAACTCGGGAGTTGGGACCGGGGGGAGCTGTTTTTT
>TRBJ2-5|NA|TRBV6-6|NA
CASSYYRSSETQYF
TGTGCCAGCAGTTACTACAGGTCATCGGAGACCCAGTACTTC
>TRBJ2-7|NA|TRBV12-3/TRBV12-4|few
CASRAIARGEQYF
TGTGCCAGCAGAGCTATAGCTCGTGGCGAGCAGTACTTC
>TRBJ1-1|NA|TRBV7-6|NA
CASSLGTGNTEAFF
TGTGCCAGCAGCTTAGGAACAGGGAACACTGAAGCTTTCTTT
>TRBJ1-4|TRBD1|TRBV27|NA
CASRRQGTFNEKLFF
TGTGCCAGCAGACGACAGGGGACGTTTAATGAAAAACTGTTTTTT